The 22 T cell receptor beta chains reported below all come from one sample, sequenced in a study of shared clonotypes between healthy human individuals. Method: immunoSEQ multiplex PCR; TCRdb's copy keeps in-frame clones and lacks some. The table lists about 680,000 clones, approximately 75% of them singletons. Sequencing was done on a sample of memory CD4+ T cells sorted from blood. Noted subset: CD45RA-negative fraction. These receptors all come from a woman aged 25-40 years in good health.

A note on this clone: The same CDR3 also results from other DNA sequences found in this sample. For the CDR3, the DNA is TGTGCCAGCAGCTTAGACAGAGATTCACCCCTCCACTTT. Residues: CASSLDRDSPLHF. V gene TRBV7-9 combines with J gene TRBJ1-6, with D uncertain. The CDR3 has 13 residues. Per germline, CDR1 SEHNR and CDR2 FQNEAQ (reference sequence). Trimming removed 1 base from V and 8 bases from J, with 6 bases in between.

The chain combines TRBV5-4 with TRBJ1-1, with no clear D. V was clipped by 0 bases and J by 1 base, with 7 bases between them. This CDR3 has 14 amino acids. Germline CDR1 and CDR2: SGHNT and YYREEE (reference sequence). The CDR3 DNA follows: TGTGCCAGCAGCTTGGACGGGAGGAACACTGAAGCTTTCTTT. Protein sequence: CASSLDGRNTEAFF.

V is TRBV28 and J is TRBJ2-1, with D unclear. Trimming pared 5 bases from V and 3 bases from J, leaving 14 bases between. The CDR3 contains 15 residues. Germline values: CDR1 MDHEN, CDR2 SYDVKM. Here the CDR3 reads CASSPRPEIYNEQFF. The CDR3 nucleotides are TGTGCCAGCAGTCCCCGACCCGAAATCTACAATGAGCAGTTCTTC.

The chain links TRBV6-1 to TRBJ2-1; TRBD1 might be the D (6 bases). CDR1 and CDR2 from the germline V gene are MNHNS and SASEGT. The CDR3 loop spans 14 amino acids. Trimming took 6 bases from V and 7 from J, leaving 16 bases between them. As DNA, the CDR3 is TGTGCCAGCAGACGGACAGATACGGGAAATGAGCAGTTCTTC. Its protein product is CASRRTDTGNEQFF.

This chain connects TRBV28 to TRBJ1-2; 10 bases fit TRBD1. CDR3 size: 16 residues. Germline CDR1 and CDR2: MDHEN and SYDVKM. The J segment lost 2 bases and the V segment lost 2 bases, leaving 5 bases of the junction unmatched. CDR3 nucleotide sequence: TGTGCCAGCAGTTTAAGGGGACAGGGGAGGAACTATGGCTACACCTTC. Its translation is CASSLRGQGRNYGYTF.

The chain recombines TRBV11-3 with TRBJ1-2; D may be TRBD1 (6 bases). This CDR3 comprises 15 residues. Trimming cost V 2 bases and J 2 bases, with 12 bases left between them. The V gene's germline CDR1 is SGHNT and CDR2 YENEEA. The CDR3 nucleotides read TGTGCCAGCAGCTTAATGGGGGGCAGGAACTATGGCTACACCTTC. This codes for CASSLMGGRNYGYTF.

This clone has just a few counts. V is TRBV28 and J is TRBJ1-5, with 9 bases aligning to TRBD1. The CDR3 length is 16 residues. V lost 1 base, J lost 5 bases, and 6 bases stayed unmatched. Germline CDR1 is MDHEN and CDR2 is SYDVKM. The CDR3 DNA reads as TGTGCCAGCAGTTTATATGACAGGGGGGGACATCAGCCCCAGCATTTT. Translating gives CASSLYDRGGHQPQHF.

The chain recombines TRBV5-1 with TRBJ2-7; 9 bases line up with TRBD1. The CDR3 extends over 15 amino acids. Germline V CDR1 and CDR2: SGHRS, YFSETQ. V lost 4 bases to trimming and J lost 0 bases; unmatched junction nucleotides: 5. In DNA form, the CDR3 reads TGCGCCAGCAGCGTCGGGGACAGGGACTCCTACGAGCAGTACTTC. Its protein product is CASSVGDRDSYEQYF.

This clone appeared a few times. The chain has TRBV10-2 and TRBJ2-7, with D perhaps TRBD2 (6 bases). From germline, CDR1 is WSHSY and CDR2 SAAADI. The CDR3 totals 19 residues. Trimming cost V 3 bases and J 0 bases, with 24 bases left between them. The CDR3 is CASSEWGNSGGASSYEQYF. CDR3 coding DNA: TGCGCCAGCAGTGAATGGGGGAATAGCGGAGGAGCAAGCTCCTACGAGCAGTACTTC.

The chain recombines TRBV2 with TRBJ2-2, with 8 bases lining up with TRBD1. The CDR3 totals 14 residues. V dropped 5 bases and J dropped 4; count of bases not matched to a gene: 3. Germline V lookup: CDR1 SNHLY, CDR2 FYNNEI. In nucleotides, the CDR3 is TGTGCCAGCAGTCGACAGGGGCCCACCGGGGAGCTGTTTTTT. Amino acid sequence: CASSRQGPTGELFF.

J is TRBJ1-4 and V is TRBV6-5, with 10 bases lining up with TRBD1. Germline lookup yields CDR1 MNHEY and CDR2 SVGAGI. The J segment lost 8 bases and the V segment lost 6 bases, leaving 6 bases of the junction unmatched. The CDR3 loop spans 14 amino acids. The CDR3 reads CASRGQGGYEKLFF. CDR3 DNA sequence: TGTGCCAGCAGAGGACAGGGGGGCTACGAAAAACTGTTTTTT.

The V and J genes are TRBV7-9 and TRBJ2-2, with unresolved D. Germline V lookup: CDR1 SEHNR, CDR2 FQNEAQ (reference sequence). The germline V and J ends were trimmed by 3 bases and 6 bases, with 11 bases remaining between them. The CDR3 extends over 14 amino acids. The CDR3 DNA is TGTGCCAGCAGCTTCTCTTACGGTGCCGGGGAGCTGTTTTTT. This codes for CASSFSYGAGELFF.

The chain carries TRBV6-5 and TRBJ2-7, with 7 bases matching TRBD1. The CDR3 spans 12 residues. V was clipped by 7 bases and J by 6 bases; unmatched bases: 6. The germline gives CDR1 MNHEY, CDR2 SVGAGI. The CDR3 coding sequence is TGTGCCAGCACATGCAGGGGGTGCGAGCAGTACTTC. Residues: CASTCRGCEQYF.

The chain uses TRBV12-5 and TRBJ2-5; 12 positions match TRBD1. The CDR3 loop spans 16 amino acids. Germline V gene sequence: CDR1 LGHNT, CDR2 FRNRAP. V shed 1 base and J 5 bases; nucleotides not matched to a gene: 5. Here the CDR3 reads CASGLGGQGARETQYF. The CDR3, as DNA: TGTGCTAGTGGTTTGGGGGGACAGGGGGCTAGGGAGACCCAGTACTTC.

In its sample, this clone was seen a few times. This rearrangement joins TRBV14 to TRBJ2-7; 11 bases line up with TRBD2. This CDR3 comprises 15 residues. V was pared by 6 bases and J by 5 bases, with 9 bases of the junction left unmatched. Looked up from germline, CDR1 is SGHDN and CDR2 is FVKESK. This CDR3 reads CASSSTSGSSDEQYF. The CDR3 nucleotides are TGTGCCAGCAGTTCTACTAGCGGGAGCTCGGACGAGCAGTACTTC.

The V gene is TRBV6-5, the J gene TRBJ1-2, with a possible D match to TRBD1 (6 bases). The germline V gene encodes CDR1 MNHEY and CDR2 SVGAGI. The CDR3 has 13 residues. Trimming took off 6 bases at V and 1 base at J, with 9 bases between the two ends. The CDR3 protein is CASRMDSNYGYTF. In nucleotides, the CDR3 is TGTGCCAGCAGGATGGACAGTAACTATGGCTACACCTTC.

The V and J genes are TRBV19 and TRBJ1-5; D is ambiguous. V dropped 2 bases and J dropped 7 bases, with 12 bases sitting between them. This CDR3 comprises 14 residues. The V gene's germline CDR1 is LNHDA and CDR2 SQIVND (reference sequence). The CDR3, as DNA: TGTGCCAGTAGTATAAGACGGACGGGGCAGCCCCAGCATTTT. Its translation: CASSIRRTGQPQHF.

The chain is built from TRBV4-2 and TRBJ2-1; 8 bases match TRBD2. The CDR3 totals 16 residues. V dropped 0 bases and J dropped 4; count of bases not matched to a gene: 5. Germline CDR1 LGHNA, CDR2 YNFKEQ. As DNA, the CDR3 is TGTGCCAGCAGCCAAGAAACTAGCGGAGTGTACAATGAGCAGTTCTTC. It encodes CASSQETSGVYNEQFF.

The chain is built from TRBV14 and TRBJ1-2, with TRBD1 matching 8 bases. The V gene's germline CDR1 is SGHDN and CDR2 FVKESK. The length of the CDR3 is 18 residues. The V segment lost 1 base and the J segment 4 bases; nucleotides outside the gene matches: 14. CDR3 sequence (DNA): TGTGCCAGCAGCCAAGGGACGCTTAGGACGGACAGGGCCTATGGCTACACCTTC. Amino acid sequence: CASSQGTLRTDRAYGYTF.

This rearrangement joins TRBV5-1 to TRBJ1-4, with D possibly matching TRBD1 (5 bases). V was pared by 3 bases and J by 4 bases, with 10 bases between. The CDR3 has 14 residues. Germline V gene sequence: CDR1 SGHRS, CDR2 YFSETQ. Written as DNA, the CDR3 is TGCGCCAGCAGCTCCTGGGGCTATAATGAAAAACTGTTTTTT. Translating gives CASSSWGYNEKLFF.

V is TRBV28 and J is TRBJ2-7, with 9 nucleotides matching TRBD1. This CDR3 comprises 16 residues. The V gene's germline CDR1 is MDHEN and CDR2 SYDVKM. The junction had 12 bases not matched to a gene; V was cut back by 6 bases and J by 3 bases. The CDR3 coding sequence is TGTGCCAGCAGGTATAGCCCCGGACAGGGGAACTACGAGCAGTACTTC. Residues: CASRYSPGQGNYEQYF. Full variable domain (remainder filled in from reference TRBV28 and TRBJ2-7): DVKVTQSSRYLVKRTGEKVFLECVQDMDHENMFWYRQDPGLGLRLIYFSYDVKMKEKGDIPEGYSVSREKKERFSLILESASTNQTSMYLCASRYSPGQGNYEQYFGPGTRLTVT.

This sequence joins TRBV7-8 and TRBJ1-5, with TRBD1 as a possible D gene (5 bases). This CDR3 comprises 13 residues. Germline CDR1 and CDR2: SGHVS and FQNEAQ. V lost 7 bases to trimming and J lost 1 base, with 8 bases between them. The CDR3 bases are TGTGCCAGCACCCGGGACAGCAATCAGCCCCAGCATTTT. Its protein is CASTRDSNQPQHF.